This TCR beta chain was found in a study of T cells in Graves' hyperthyroidism and ophthalmopathy. Overall study results and limits: Most expanded thyroid clonotypes above 0.001 also appeared in blood.

Amplified TCR beta CDR3 regions came from RNA transcripts. The HTBI primer set served for first-round RT-PCR of the TCR CDR3. TCRdb independently ran MiXCR on the multiplex PCR reads; one entry per CDR3 protein. Among about 480,000 distinct CDR3 sequences listed, around 15% were seen once. Newly diagnosed hyperthyroidism, duration under 2 months, in patients aged 18 to 65. The germline V gene encodes CDR1 DFQATT and CDR2 SNEGSKA (reference sequence). The CDR3 totals 13 residues. V was clipped by 5 bases and J by 7 bases, with 15 bases between them. This clonotype has ten or more counts. Its antigen is as yet unknown.

The sequence was obtained from a young woman with Graves' hyperthyroidism. The sequencing input was blood. The chain is built from TRBV20-1 and TRBJ2-1, with no clear D. The CDR3 nucleotides are TGCAGTGCTTCTCCCACGGGCAGAAATGAGCAGTTCTTC. It encodes CSASPTGRNEQFF.